This TCR beta chain was sequenced for a study of blood T cell repertoires in COVID-19. TCRdb keeps only in-frame clones here, not all; method: immunoSEQ multiplex PCR. Here the sample spans over 100,000 clones, roughly 80% being singletons. This TCR was recovered from a man in his sixties or seventies with acute or convalescent COVID-19. The specimen sequenced was peripheral blood.

Here the CDR3 reads CASSIEESRATEAFF. DNA for the CDR3: TGTGCCAGTAGTATAGAGGAGAGCCGAGCCACTGAAGCTTTCTTT. The chain carries TRBV19 and TRBJ1-1; D ambiguous. The germline V gene encodes CDR1 LNHDA and CDR2 SQIVND (reference sequence). V dropped 0 bases and J dropped 4 bases, with 12 bases sitting between them. There are 15 residues in the CDR3.